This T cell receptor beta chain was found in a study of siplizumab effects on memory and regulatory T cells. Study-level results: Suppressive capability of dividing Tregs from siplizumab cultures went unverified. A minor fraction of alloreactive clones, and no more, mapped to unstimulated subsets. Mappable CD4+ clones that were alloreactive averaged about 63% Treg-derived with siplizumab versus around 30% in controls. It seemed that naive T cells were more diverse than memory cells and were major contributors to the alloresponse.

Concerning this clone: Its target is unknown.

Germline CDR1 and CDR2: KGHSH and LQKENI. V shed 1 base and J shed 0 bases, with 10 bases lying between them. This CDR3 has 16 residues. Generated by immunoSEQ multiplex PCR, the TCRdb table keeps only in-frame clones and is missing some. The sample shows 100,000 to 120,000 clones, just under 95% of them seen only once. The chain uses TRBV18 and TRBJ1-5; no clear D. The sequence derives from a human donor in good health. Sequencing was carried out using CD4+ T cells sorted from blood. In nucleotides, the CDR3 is TGTGCCAGCTCACCACTTGAGGTTGGTAGCAATCAGCCCCAGCATTTT. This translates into CASSPLEVGSNQPQHF. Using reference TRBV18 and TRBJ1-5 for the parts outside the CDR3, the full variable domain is NAGVMQNPRHLVRRRGQEARLRCSPMKGHSHVYWYRQLPEEGLKFMVYLQKENIIDESGMPKERFSAEFPKEGPSILRIQQVVRGDSAAYFCASSPLEVGSNQPQHFGDGTRLSIL.